This passage covers 20 T cell receptor beta chains from one sample sequenced in a study of cytomegalovirus exposure and HLA in healthy donors. PCR primers comprised 60 Vbeta and 13 Jbeta primers. Libraries were prepared by immunoSEQ multiplex PCR; TCRdb keeps only in-frame clonotypes and omits some of them. The sample holds 85,000 to 120,000 clones, roughly two thirds seen once. The source material was PBMCs. The source of these receptors is a female donor in good health and CMV-seronegative.

This chain uses TRBV27 with TRBJ2-7, with D possibly TRBD1 on 5 matching bases. The CDR3 totals 15 residues. Trimming took 3 bases from V and 4 from J, leaving 16 bases between them. Germline V gene sequence: CDR1 MNHEY, CDR2 SMNVEV (reference sequence). The CDR3 loop is CASSFTGLGAYEQYF. The CDR3 region has the DNA TGTGCCAGCAGTTTTACAGGTCTTGGGGCGTACGAGCAGTACTTC.

J is TRBJ2-7 and V is TRBV30; 7 positions agree with TRBD1. This CDR3 comprises 16 residues. J lost 0 bases, V lost 3 bases, and 11 bases had no gene match. Germline V CDR1 and CDR2: GTSNPN, SVGIG (reference sequence). CDR3 in DNA: TGTGCCTGGAGCGATCCCAGACAGGGAAGCTCCTACGAGCAGTACTTC. Translation gives CAWSDPRQGSSYEQYF. The full variable domain, in which reference TRBV30 and TRBJ2-7 provide the parts outside the CDR3, is SQTIHQWPATLVQPVGSPLSLECTVEGTSNPNLYWYRQAAGRGLQLLFYSVGIGQISSEVPQNLSASRPQDRQFILSSKKLLLSDSGFYLCAWSDPRQGSSYEQYFGPGTRLTVT.

The CDR3 sequence: CASSLVRGITHNEQFF. The CDR3 coding sequence is TGTGCCAGCAGCTTAGTTCGCGGGATTACCCACAATGAGCAGTTCTTC. The rearrangement joins TRBV7-6 to TRBJ2-1, with D possibly being TRBD2 (6 bases). The germline V gene encodes CDR1 SGHVS and CDR2 FNYEAQ. V was shortened by 1 base and J by 5 bases, with 15 bases between the two germline ends. The CDR3 is made up of 16 amino acids.

This chain connects TRBV6-5 to TRBJ1-2; no firm D call. Germline lookup yields CDR1 MNHEY and CDR2 SVGAGI. V gave up 0 bases and J gave up 7 bases, with 12 bases separating them. This CDR3 has 14 amino acids. The CDR3 nucleotides are TGTGCCAGCAGTTACTCGATCCCAGGAGGTGGCTACACCTTC. As protein: CASSYSIPGGGYTF.

This sequence joins TRBV4-3 and TRBJ2-2, with 10 bases that match TRBD2. Germline trimming cut 1 base from V and 5 bases from J; bases unmatched to any gene: 4. The length of the CDR3 is 16 residues. Germline V gives CDR1 LGHNA, CDR2 YSLEER. CDR3 sequence: CASSQGIAGGTGELFF. Written as DNA, the CDR3 is TGCGCCAGCAGCCAAGGAATAGCGGGAGGTACCGGGGAGCTGTTTTTT.

The chain uses TRBV11-2 and TRBJ1-5, with 8 bases aligning to TRBD1. V was clipped by 5 bases and J by 0 bases; unmatched bases: 12. The CDR3 spans 18 residues. CDR1 and CDR2 from the germline V gene are SGHAT and FQNNGV. The CDR3 DNA sequence: TGTGCCAGCAGCATTCCCGGGACAGGCCGATATAGCAATCAGCCCCAGCATTTT. It is translated as CASSIPGTGRYSNQPQHF.

This chain joins TRBV11-2 and TRBJ1-4, with D uncertain. Trimming took off 9 bases at V and 11 bases at J, with 16 bases between the two ends. The CDR3 is 12 amino acids. CDR1 is SGHAT, CDR2 FQNNGV, per germline. The CDR3 DNA reads as TGTGCCAGTGGAGACTGGCTGGAGAAACTGTTTTTT. This codes for CASGDWLEKLFF. Combining the CDR3 with reference TRBV11-2 and TRBJ1-4 gives the whole variable domain EAGVAQSPRYKIIEKRQSVAFWCNPISGHATLYWYQQILGQGPKLLIQFQNNGVVDDSQLPKDRFSAERLKGVDSTLKIQPAKLEDSAVYLCASGDWLEKLFFGSGTQLSVL.

This chain joins TRBV15 and TRBJ2-7; no reliable D call. The germline V and J ends were trimmed by 4 bases and 2 bases, with 18 bases remaining between them. The CDR3 spans 16 residues. Germline loops: CDR1 LNHNV, CDR2 YYDKDF (reference sequence). CDR3 loop: CATSTVPHPVPYEQYF. The DNA for the CDR3 is TGTGCCACCAGCACCGTACCTCACCCGGTCCCCTACGAGCAGTACTTC.

The chain couples TRBV6-6 to TRBJ2-3, with 12 bases identical to TRBD2. This CDR3 region has 14 residues. V lost 8 bases, J lost 5 bases, and 5 bases stayed unmatched. From germline, CDR1 is MNHNY and CDR2 SVGAGI (reference sequence). The CDR3 spells CASWELAGGDTQYF. For the CDR3, the DNA is TGTGCCAGCTGGGAACTAGCGGGAGGAGATACGCAGTATTTT.

This clone was counted a few times. The chain couples TRBV10-1 to TRBJ1-1; 8 nucleotides match TRBD1. This CDR3 region has 12 residues. The V segment lost 10 bases and the J segment 3 bases; nucleotides outside the gene matches: 4. Germline V gene sequence: CDR1 WNHNN, CDR2 SYGVQD (reference sequence). The CDR3 reads CAIKDRDTEAFF. The DNA of the CDR3 is TGCGCCATTAAGGACAGGGACACTGAAGCTTTCTTT.

V usage is TRBV6-4 and J usage is TRBJ2-7, with a tentative D call TRBD1 (5 bases). V gave up 8 bases and J gave up 1 base, with 15 bases separating them. CDR1 MRHNA and CDR2 SNTAGT come from the germline V gene. The CDR3 loop spans 14 amino acids. As DNA, the CDR3 is TGTGCCAGCGCGCCGACAGCTTATTCCTACGAGCAGTACTTC. Amino acid sequence: CASAPTAYSYEQYF.

V usage is TRBV2 and J usage is TRBJ2-1; D is perhaps TRBD1 (6 bases). Trimming cost V 5 bases and J 11 bases, with 13 bases left between them. This CDR3 region has 12 residues. Germline lookup yields CDR1 SNHLY and CDR2 FYNNEI. In DNA, the CDR3 is TGTGCCAGCAGTTTAGGGACACCAAAGCAGTTCTTC. Residues: CASSLGTPKQFF. The full variable domain, in which reference TRBV2 and TRBJ2-1 provide the parts outside the CDR3, is EPEVTQTPSHQVTQMGQEVILRCVPISNHLYFYWYRQILGQKVEFLVSFYNNEISEKSEIFDDQFSVERPDGSNFTLKIRSTKLEDSAMYFCASSLGTPKQFFGPGTRLTVL.

The chain employs TRBV23-1 and TRBJ1-5; 10 positions agree with TRBD1. TRBV23-1 is an ORF for which the function is uncertain. With 3 bases clipped from V and 3 bases from J, the junction kept 8 bases outside the gene matches. This CDR3 has 17 amino acids. CDR3: CASSQSPGQGNNQPQHF. CDR3 nucleotide sequence: TGCGCCAGCAGTCAGTCTCCGGGACAGGGGAACAATCAGCCCCAGCATTTT.

The chain employs TRBV6-5 and TRBJ2-5, with 9 positions matching TRBD1. Per germline, CDR1 MNHEY and CDR2 SVGAGI. The CDR3 length is 15 residues. The ends lost 1 base at V and 3 bases at J; junction bases unmatched: 3. The CDR3 reads CASSYWTGVEETQYF. CDR3 coding DNA: TGTGCCAGCAGTTACTGGACAGGGGTCGAAGAGACCCAGTACTTC.

This clone was seen a single time. The chain links TRBV11-3 to TRBJ2-7, with D perhaps TRBD2 (6 bases). CDR3 length equals 12 residues. Germline lookup yields CDR1 SGHNT and CDR2 YENEEA. Trimming took off 3 bases at V and 5 bases at J, with 8 bases between the two ends. CDR3 protein: CASSLAGHEQYF. As DNA, the CDR3 is TGTGCCAGCAGCTTGGCGGGACACGAGCAGTACTTC.

The rearrangement links TRBV25-1 to TRBJ2-3; unclear D gene. V lost 3 bases and J lost 1, with 8 bases in between. CDR1 is MGHDK and CDR2 is SYGVNS in the germline V gene. The CDR3 loop spans 14 amino acids. CDR3: CASSDAVGTDTQYF. CDR3 in DNA: TGTGCCAGCAGTGACGCGGTCGGCACAGATACGCAGTATTTT. Full variable domain (remainder filled in from reference TRBV25-1 and TRBJ2-3): EADIYQTPRYLVIGTGKKITLECSQTMGHDKMYWYQQDPGMELHLIHYSYGVNSTEKGDLSSESTVSRIRTEHFPLTLESARPSHTSQYLCASSDAVGTDTQYFGPGTRLTVL.

This chain connects TRBV5-1 to TRBJ2-7; 9 nucleotides agree with TRBD2. The germline CDR1 and CDR2 sequences are SGHRS and YFSETQ. V lost 0 bases to trimming and J lost 6 bases; unmatched junction nucleotides: 4. CDR3 length: 14 residues. Here the CDR3 reads CASSLELAGSEQYF. CDR3 sequence (DNA): TGCGCCAGCAGCTTGGAACTAGCGGGCTCCGAGCAGTACTTC.

The V gene is TRBV11-2, the J gene TRBJ2-7; 7 bases are a match to TRBD1. CDR1 and CDR2 from the germline V gene are SGHAT and FQNNGV. The CDR3 has 14 residues. Germline trimming cut 1 base from V and 6 bases from J; bases unmatched to any gene: 6. The CDR3: CASSLVKGASEQYF. CDR3 DNA sequence: TGTGCCAGCAGCTTAGTGAAGGGGGCATCCGAGCAGTACTTC.

The chain carries TRBV7-6 and TRBJ1-1; the D is unclear. This CDR3 is 15 amino acids long. Germline V gene sequence: CDR1 SGHVS, CDR2 FNYEAQ. V lost 0 bases to trimming and J lost 4 bases, with 12 bases between them. The CDR3 coding sequence is TGTGCCAGCAGCTTAGCGGGCACATTTGGCACTGAAGCTTTCTTT. Encoded protein: CASSLAGTFGTEAFF.

The rearrangement links TRBV5-1 to TRBJ2-3; 10 nucleotides agree with TRBD2. V shed 0 bases, J shed 5 bases, and the junction held 9 bases outside the gene matches. The CDR3 sequence is 17 residues long. The germline gives CDR1 SGHRS, CDR2 YFSETQ. CDR3 loop: CASSLAASGSRGDTQYF. For the CDR3, the DNA is TGCGCCAGCAGCTTGGCGGCTAGCGGGAGCCGTGGAGATACGCAGTATTTT. Full variable domain (outside the CDR3, taken from reference TRBV5-1 and TRBJ2-3): KAGVTQTPRYLIKTRGQQVTLSCSPISGHRSVSWYQQTPGQGLQFLFEYFSETQRNKGNFPGRFSGRQFSNSRSEMNVSTLELGDSALYLCASSLAASGSRGDTQYFGPGTRLTVL.